This T cell receptor (beta chain) was found in a study of CD8 T cells in ankylosing spondylitis. Germline-derived CDR1 and CDR2 are LNHDA and SQIVND (reference sequence). With V trimmed by 6 bases and J by 4 bases, 9 bases remained unmatched. The length of the CDR3 is 15 residues. Quantitative barcoded 5'-RACE was used to prepare TCR beta libraries. One entry per CDR3 protein, called by TCRdb with MiXCR from the 5' RACE reads. The table lists about 500,000 distinct CDR3 sequences, approximately 12% of them singletons, with nearly 7% in the top ten. Notes on the study in general: Researchers reportedly found disease-linked clones significantly enriched in matched ankylosing spondylitis synovial fluid. Clones linked to disease, bearing a CD8+ phenotype, were relatively rare in peripheral blood. Earlier reports found some motif variants in synovial fluid and blood in reactive arthritis. Several highly homologous variants made up a TCR beta motif, and this motif appeared characteristic of ankylosing spondylitis blood.

As to this clonotype: The antigen is not known.

The TCR sequence derives from a male donor with ankylosing spondylitis. The sequenced material came from blood, either unsorted or a sorted T cell fraction (not recorded which). V is TRBV19 and J is TRBJ2-3, with 8 bases matching TRBD1. CDR3 amino acids: CASRNRGSHADTQYF. CDR3 coding DNA: TGTGCCAGTAGGAACAGGGGGAGCCACGCAGATACGCAGTATTTT.